This TCR beta chain came from a study of T cell clonality in common variable immunodeficiency. Study-wide points: CVID subjects shared fewer TCRbeta clones than healthy controls did.

The CDR3 contains 15 residues. The V gene end was trimmed by 7 bases and the J gene end by 8 bases; junction bases not matched to a gene: 13. In germline, CDR1 is SGHNT, CDR2 YYREEE (reference sequence). The assay was immunoSEQ multiplex PCR, and TCRdb's table has in-frame clones only and misses some. The sample is made up of roughly 60,000 clones, none counted only once. This clone was recorded many times. The antigen is undetermined. The read ends 3 residues early relative to the CDR3; the germline J gene fills the gap. V and J are TRBV5-4 and TRBJ2-3; the match to TRBD1 covers 10 bases. The origin of this receptor is a person between 18 and 70 years old in good health. The source material was peripheral blood mononuclear cells. Here the CDR3 reads CASEPGQGRLGTQYF. CDR3 bases read: TGTGCCAGCGAACCGGGACAGGGGCGGTTAGGTACG. Full variable domain (rest looked up from reference TRBV5-4 and TRBJ2-3): ETGVTQSPTHLIKTRGQQVTLRCSSQSGHNTVSWYQQALGQGPQFIFQYYREEENGRGNFPPRFSGLQFPNYSSELNVNALELDDSALYLCASEPGQGRLGTQYFGPGTRLTVL.